Below are 19 T cell receptor beta chains sequenced from a single sample in a study of T-cell reconstitution after alpha-beta-depleted transplantation in children. The authors prepared the TCRbeta library with unique molecular identifiers. MiXCR was run by TCRdb on the PCR reads, yielding one entry per CDR3 protein. Found here are hundreds of thousands of distinct CDR3 sequences, approximately 12% of them singletons; the top ten hold around 2.2%. The starting material was PBMCs, mostly from graft donor cells, obtained 360 days after TCRalphabeta/CD19-depleted stem cell transplant. These receptors originate from a male patient younger than 18 who had a stem cell transplant for acute myeloid leukemia, so the T cells may come from the graft donor.

This clonotype was detected only a few times. The CDR3, as DNA: TGTGCCAGCAGAGGCCTAGCGGGAGCCACCAACGTCCTGACTTTC. This encodes CASRGLAGATNVLTF. The rearrangement joins TRBV28 to TRBJ2-6, with 10 bases aligning to TRBD2. The CDR3 consists of 15 residues. The germline gives CDR1 MDHEN, CDR2 SYDVKM. V dropped 6 bases and J dropped 8; count of bases not matched to a gene: 7.

V is TRBV11-2 and J is TRBJ2-7; D gene uncertain. In germline, CDR1 is SGHAT, CDR2 FQNNGV. Trimming took off 8 bases at V and 2 bases at J, with 13 bases between the two ends. The CDR3 loop spans 13 amino acids. The CDR3 bases are TGTGCCAGCCATCGGGCCAGCACCTACGAGCAGTACTTC. Protein product: CASHRASTYEQYF.

Only a few counts were recorded for this clonotype. This rearrangement joins TRBV7-6 to TRBJ2-7; 7 positions agree with TRBD2. Germline CDR1 reads SGHVS; CDR2 reads FNYEAQ. This CDR3 is built from 15 residues. V shed 0 bases, J shed 6 bases, and the junction held 8 bases outside the gene matches. CDR3 coding DNA: TGTGCCAGCAGCTTAGCGTGGGGACTACCGGCCGAGCAGTACTTC. Its protein is CASSLAWGLPAEQYF.

The table lists this clonotype with a count of one. The chain links TRBV7-9 to TRBJ2-3; 7 bases agree with TRBD1. V shed 5 bases and J 2 bases; nucleotides not matched to a gene: 1. This CDR3 is built from 13 residues. Germline V gene sequence: CDR1 SEHNR, CDR2 FQNEAQ (reference sequence). In nucleotides, the CDR3 is TGTGCCAGCAGCGGGACAGCCACAGATACGCAGTATTTT. Amino acid sequence: CASSGTATDTQYF.

This clonotype was counted many times. The chain uses TRBV30 and TRBJ2-1; TRBD2 aligns across 10 bases. After removal of 4 bases from V and 9 bases from J, the junction contained 6 bases not matched to a gene. Germline V CDR1 and CDR2: GTSNPN, SVGIG (reference sequence). This CDR3 contains 13 residues. The chain's CDR3 is CAWKFSGRGEQFF. CDR3 in DNA: TGTGCCTGGAAATTCAGCGGGAGGGGTGAGCAGTTCTTC.

The chain employs TRBV7-9 and TRBJ2-3; D might be TRBD2 (5 bases). V lost 5 bases and J lost 4, with 19 bases in between. Germline V lookup: CDR1 SEHNR, CDR2 FQNEAQ (reference sequence). CDR3 length: 16 residues. CDR3 region: CASSPLTGIPADTQYF. The CDR3 region has the DNA TGTGCCAGCAGCCCCCTGACGGGAATTCCCGCAGATACGCAGTATTTT.

Ten or more counts support this clonotype. V and J are TRBV9 and TRBJ2-3, with 8 bases that match TRBD1. Losses at the gene ends were 2 bases for V and 4 bases for J; bases not matched to a gene: 3. The CDR3 has 14 residues. Germline CDR1 reads SGDLS; CDR2 reads YYNGEE. This CDR3 is CASSVGQGPDTQYF. CDR3 bases: TGTGCCAGCAGCGTCGGACAGGGCCCAGATACGCAGTATTTT.

At least ten counts were recorded for this clonotype. This chain uses TRBV4-3 with TRBJ2-1; TRBD2 aligns across 12 bases. V shed 0 bases and J 5 bases; nucleotides not matched to a gene: 2. The CDR3 consists of 16 residues. The germline V gene encodes CDR1 LGHNA and CDR2 YSLEER. CDR3 loop: CASSQDGLAGHNEQFF. In DNA form, the CDR3 reads TGCGCCAGCAGCCAAGACGGACTAGCGGGACACAATGAGCAGTTCTTC.

The chain couples TRBV28 to TRBJ1-1; D is unresolved. The germline gives CDR1 MDHEN, CDR2 SYDVKM. There are 13 residues in the CDR3. The germline V and J ends were trimmed by 6 bases and 3 bases, with 11 bases remaining between them. Written as DNA, the CDR3 is TGTGCCAGCAGGATGTATAAGGACACTGAAGCTTTCTTT. Amino acid sequence: CASRMYKDTEAFF.

This clonotype appeared a few times. This chain joins TRBV28 and TRBJ1-2; 8 bases are shared with TRBD1. This CDR3 has 13 amino acids. With V trimmed by 5 bases and J by 3 bases, 2 bases remained unmatched. Germline V gene lookup returns CDR1 MDHEN and CDR2 SYDVKM. This CDR3 is CASSLQGDYGYTF. The CDR3 DNA reads as TGTGCCAGCAGTCTACAGGGGGACTATGGCTACACCTTC.

CDR3 loop: CSVVGQDYNEQFF. In DNA, the CDR3 is TGCAGCGTCGTGGGACAGGACTACAATGAGCAGTTCTTC. The V and J genes are TRBV29-1 and TRBJ2-1, with 8 bases that match TRBD1. Germline values: CDR1 SQVTM, CDR2 ANQGSEA. The J segment lost 3 bases and the V segment lost 6 bases, leaving 4 bases of the junction unmatched. The CDR3 totals 13 residues.

This clonotype was observed many times. The CDR3 DNA sequence: TGTGCCACCAGTCCCCGGGACAACGGGTACTTC. It is translated as CATSPRDNGYF. V and J are TRBV24-1 and TRBJ2-7; TRBD1 might be the D (6 bases). The V gene's germline CDR1 is KGHDR and CDR2 SFDVKD. The CDR3 spans 11 residues. The germline V and J ends were trimmed by 6 bases and 12 bases, with 14 bases remaining between them.

This clonotype was recorded at least ten times. This rearrangement joins TRBV20-1 to TRBJ2-5, with D possibly being TRBD2 (6 bases). V was clipped by 6 bases and J by 4 bases, with 9 bases between them. Germline V gives CDR1 DFQATT, CDR2 SNEGSKA (reference sequence). This CDR3 contains 11 residues. In DNA, the CDR3 is TGCAGTGCCGGGCGGGGAGAGACCCAGTACTTC. As protein: CSAGRGETQYF.

The gene calls are TRBV20-1 and TRBJ2-1, with 7 bases lining up with TRBD2. CDR3 size: 15 residues. From germline, CDR1 is DFQATT and CDR2 SNEGSKA (reference sequence). The J segment lost 7 bases and the V segment lost 3 bases, leaving 12 bases of the junction unmatched. CDR3 bases: TGCAGTGCTAGTTTTACGGCGGGAGTGGGGAATGAGCAGTTCTTC. Its translation: CSASFTAGVGNEQFF.

The J gene is TRBJ1-2, the V gene TRBV29-1; 7 nucleotides line up with TRBD1. Germline values: CDR1 SQVTM, CDR2 ANQGSEA. With V trimmed by 5 bases and J by 2 bases, 8 bases remained unmatched. The CDR3 runs to 14 residues. CDR3 nucleotides: TGCAGCGTTTATCTCGGGACAGAGAACTATGGCTACACCTTC. Translated, it gives CSVYLGTENYGYTF. The variable domain in full, with the rest retrieved from reference TRBV29-1 and TRBJ1-2, is SAVISQKPSRDICQRGTSLTIQCQVDSQVTMMFWYRQQPGQSLTLIATANQGSEATYESGFVIDKFPISRPNLTFSTLTVSNMSPEDSSIYLCSVYLGTENYGYTFGSGTRLTVV.

The genes are TRBV6-1 and TRBJ2-7; the match to TRBD2 covers 15 bases. J gave up 4 bases and V 7 bases, and 14 bases lay outside the gene matches. The CDR3 spans 18 residues. Germline CDR1 MNHNS, CDR2 SASEGT. The CDR3 region is CASTYLPRTSGREYEQYF. CDR3 DNA: TGTGCCAGCACCTACCTCCCCCGGACTAGCGGGAGGGAATACGAGCAGTACTTC.

The V call is TRBV28, the J call TRBJ2-5; no reliable D call. Germline lookup yields CDR1 MDHEN and CDR2 SYDVKM. The CDR3 is made up of 13 amino acids. Deletions cut 7 bases from V and 4 bases from J, with 13 bases between. The CDR3 bases are TGTGCCAGCACCCCCCCTCGGAGAGAGACCCAGTACTTC. Encoded protein: CASTPPRRETQYF.

This clonotype was observed a handful of times. The rearrangement uses TRBV7-3 and TRBJ2-3; D is unresolved. Between the trimmed V and J ends, which lost 5 bases and 0 bases, there was a span of 12 bases. Germline lookup yields CDR1 SGHTA and CDR2 FQGTGA. The CDR3 has 15 amino acids. The CDR3: CASSARRTSTDTQYF. DNA of the CDR3: TGTGCCAGCAGCGCACGCCGGACCAGCACAGATACGCAGTATTTT.

A few counts support this clonotype. This chain joins TRBV4-3 and TRBJ1-5; 10 bases map to TRBD1. This CDR3 is built from 16 residues. Looked up from germline, CDR1 is LGHNA and CDR2 is YSLEER. The junction had 6 bases not matched to a gene; V was cut back by 1 base and J by 6 bases. The CDR3 protein is CASSQVKDRGFQPQHF. The CDR3 DNA reads TGCGCCAGCAGCCAAGTTAAGGACAGGGGGTTTCAGCCCCAGCATTTT.